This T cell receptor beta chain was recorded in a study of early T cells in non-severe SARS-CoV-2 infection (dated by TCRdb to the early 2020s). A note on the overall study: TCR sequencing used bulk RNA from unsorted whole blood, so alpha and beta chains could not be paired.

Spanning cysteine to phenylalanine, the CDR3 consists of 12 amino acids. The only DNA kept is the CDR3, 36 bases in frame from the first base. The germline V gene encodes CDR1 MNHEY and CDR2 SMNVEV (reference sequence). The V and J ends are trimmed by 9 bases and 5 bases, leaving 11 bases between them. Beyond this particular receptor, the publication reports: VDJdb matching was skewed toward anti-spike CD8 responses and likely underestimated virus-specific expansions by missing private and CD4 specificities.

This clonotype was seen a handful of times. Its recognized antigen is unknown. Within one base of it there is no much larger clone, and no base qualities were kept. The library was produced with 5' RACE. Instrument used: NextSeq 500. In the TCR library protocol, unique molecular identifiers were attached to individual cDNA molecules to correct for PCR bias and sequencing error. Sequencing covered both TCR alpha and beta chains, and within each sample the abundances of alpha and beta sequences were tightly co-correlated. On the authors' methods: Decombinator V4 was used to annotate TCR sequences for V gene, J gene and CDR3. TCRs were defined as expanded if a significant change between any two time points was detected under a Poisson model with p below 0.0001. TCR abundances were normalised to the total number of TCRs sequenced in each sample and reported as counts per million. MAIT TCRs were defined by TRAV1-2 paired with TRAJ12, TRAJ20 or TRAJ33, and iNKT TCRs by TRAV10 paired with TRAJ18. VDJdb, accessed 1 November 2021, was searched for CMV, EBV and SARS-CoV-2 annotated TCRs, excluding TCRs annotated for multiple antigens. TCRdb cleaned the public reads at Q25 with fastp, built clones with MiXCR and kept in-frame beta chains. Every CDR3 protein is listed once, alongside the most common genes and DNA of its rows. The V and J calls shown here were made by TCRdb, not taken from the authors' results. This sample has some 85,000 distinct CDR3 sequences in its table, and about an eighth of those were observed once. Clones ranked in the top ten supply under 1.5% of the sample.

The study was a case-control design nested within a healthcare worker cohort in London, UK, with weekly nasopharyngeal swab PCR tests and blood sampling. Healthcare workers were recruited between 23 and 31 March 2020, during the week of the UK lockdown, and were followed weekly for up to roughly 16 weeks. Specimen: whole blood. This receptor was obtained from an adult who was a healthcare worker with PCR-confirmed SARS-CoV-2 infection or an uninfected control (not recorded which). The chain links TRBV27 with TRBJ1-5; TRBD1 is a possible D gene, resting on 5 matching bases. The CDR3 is CARRDGDQPQHF. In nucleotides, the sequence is TGTGCCAGGAGGGACGGAGATCAGCCCCAGCATTTT.